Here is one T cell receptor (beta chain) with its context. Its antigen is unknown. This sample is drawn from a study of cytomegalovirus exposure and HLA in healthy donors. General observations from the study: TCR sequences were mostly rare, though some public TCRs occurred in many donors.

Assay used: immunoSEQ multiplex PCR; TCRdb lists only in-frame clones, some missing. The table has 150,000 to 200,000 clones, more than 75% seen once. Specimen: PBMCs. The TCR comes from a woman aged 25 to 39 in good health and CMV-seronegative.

The CDR3 coding sequence is TGTGCCAGCAGTTACTCGTGGGGGGAACCCCTCCACTTT. Translating gives CASSYSWGEPLHF. The chain recombines TRBV6-5 with TRBJ1-6; D might be TRBD1 (5 bases). CDR1 is MNHEY, CDR2 SVGAGI, per germline. The V and J ends lost 0 bases and 12 bases respectively, with 9 bases between them. CDR3 length: 13 residues.